This T cell receptor (beta chain) is from a study of blood T cell repertoires in COVID-19. In the study overall: There were acute and convalescent COVID-19 samples, and they came from the United States, Italy and Spain. Sources were T cells, B-cell-depleted T cells, or PBMCs; the material itself was cDNA or gDNA.

As handled by the study authors: Researchers report that nucleated cell counts were estimated from reference gene primer amplification. TCRdb's table, derived via immunoSEQ multiplex PCR, lists solely in-frame clones and lacks some. V, J and clone size are taken as reported in that table, and D and trimming were inferred from the DNA itself. The table has about 64,000 clones, roughly 76% seen once. CDR1 LNHDA and CDR2 SQIVND come from the germline V gene (reference sequence). CDR3 size: 14 residues. V lost 7 bases and J 4 bases, leaving 13 bases between the germline ends. This TCR came from a human donor in a cohort sampled during active COVID-19. The sample comprised peripheral blood. The V call is TRBV19, the J call TRBJ2-2, with D possibly TRBD2 on 6 matching bases. CDR3 nucleotides: TGTGCCAGTATACGGCAGGGAGGCACCGGGGAGCTGTTTTTT. It is translated as CASIRQGGTGELFF.